Included here is one T cell receptor (beta chain) sequence, with context. The PCR used 60 Vbeta and 13 Jbeta primers. Repertoires were generated with immunoSEQ multiplex PCR, while TCRdb's copy carries only in-frame clones and drops some. The table has about 150,000 clones, around 75% seen once. The sample is drawn from a study of cytomegalovirus exposure and HLA in healthy donors. The CDR3 length is 13 residues. Looked up from germline, CDR1 is LNHDA and CDR2 is SQIVND (reference sequence). V shed 1 base and J shed 3 bases, with 7 bases lying between them. The sequenced sample consisted of PBMCs. The sequence was collected from a man in his sixties in good health and CMV-seronegative. The rearrangement links TRBV19 to TRBJ2-7; D is possibly TRBD2 (6 bases). CDR3 DNA: TGTGCCAGTAGTATAGTCGGGGGCTACGAGCAGTACTTC. This translates into CASSIVGGYEQYF.